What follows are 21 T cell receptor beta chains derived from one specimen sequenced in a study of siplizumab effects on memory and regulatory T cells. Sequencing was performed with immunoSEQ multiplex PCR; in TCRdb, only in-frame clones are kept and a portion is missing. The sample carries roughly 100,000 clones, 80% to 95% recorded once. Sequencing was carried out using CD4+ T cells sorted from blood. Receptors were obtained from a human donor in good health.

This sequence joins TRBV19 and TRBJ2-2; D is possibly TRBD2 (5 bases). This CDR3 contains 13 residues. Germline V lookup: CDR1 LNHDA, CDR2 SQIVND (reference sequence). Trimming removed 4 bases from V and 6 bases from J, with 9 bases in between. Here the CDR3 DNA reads TGTGCCAGTAGTACCTGGCGGGCCGGGGAGCTGTTTTTT. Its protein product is CASSTWRAGELFF.

CDR3 nucleotide sequence: TGTGCCAGCAGCTTGGCCCAACGGTGGTTCTTC. This codes for CASSLAQRWFF. The chain combines TRBV5-6 with TRBJ2-1; the D is unclear. Per germline, CDR1 SGHDT and CDR2 YYEEEE. The CDR3 covers 11 residues. V was shortened by 0 bases and J by 15 bases, with 10 bases between the two germline ends. Supplemented by reference TRBV5-6 and TRBJ2-1, the full variable domain reads DAGVTQSPTHLIKTRGQQVTLRCSPKSGHDTVSWYQQALGQGPQFIFQYYEEEERQRGNFPDRFSGHQFPNYSSELNVNALLLGDSALYLCASSLAQRWFFGPGTRLTVL.

The CDR3 loop reads CASSQAAGTVNYGYTF. CDR3 coding DNA: TGCGCCAGCAGCCAAGCAGCCGGGACGGTGAACTATGGCTACACCTTC. This sequence joins TRBV4-1 and TRBJ1-2; D is possibly TRBD1 (5 bases). The CDR3 has 16 residues. Germline CDR1 is MGHRA and CDR2 is YSYEKL. Trimming cost V 1 base and J 2 bases, with 14 bases left between them.

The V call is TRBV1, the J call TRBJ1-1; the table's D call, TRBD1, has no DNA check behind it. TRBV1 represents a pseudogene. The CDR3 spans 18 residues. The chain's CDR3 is CTSSQDLRSGGAATEAFF. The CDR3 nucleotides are TGCACCAGCAGCCAAGATCTGAGAAGTGGGGGCGCGGCGACTGAAGCTTTCTTT.

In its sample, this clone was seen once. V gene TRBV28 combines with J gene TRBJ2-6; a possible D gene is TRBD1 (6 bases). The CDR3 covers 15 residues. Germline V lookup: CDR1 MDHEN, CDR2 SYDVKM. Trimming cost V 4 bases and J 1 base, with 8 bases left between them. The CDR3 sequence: CASSSTGSGANVLTF. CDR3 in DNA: TGTGCCAGCAGTTCCACAGGGTCTGGGGCCAACGTCCTGACTTTC.

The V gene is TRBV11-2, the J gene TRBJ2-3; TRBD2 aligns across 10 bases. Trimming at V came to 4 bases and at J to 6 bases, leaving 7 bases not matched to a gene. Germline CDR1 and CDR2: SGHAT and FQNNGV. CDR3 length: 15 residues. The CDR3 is CASSSLKGLADTQYF. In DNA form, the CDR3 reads TGTGCCAGCAGCTCGCTAAAGGGACTAGCGGATACGCAGTATTTT.

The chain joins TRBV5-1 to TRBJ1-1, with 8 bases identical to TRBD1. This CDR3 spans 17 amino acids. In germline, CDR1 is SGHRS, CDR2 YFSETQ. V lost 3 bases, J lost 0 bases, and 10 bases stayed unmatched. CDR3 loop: CASSWGQVPLMNTEAFF. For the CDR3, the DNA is TGCGCCAGCAGCTGGGGACAGGTTCCTTTGATGAACACTGAAGCTTTCTTT.

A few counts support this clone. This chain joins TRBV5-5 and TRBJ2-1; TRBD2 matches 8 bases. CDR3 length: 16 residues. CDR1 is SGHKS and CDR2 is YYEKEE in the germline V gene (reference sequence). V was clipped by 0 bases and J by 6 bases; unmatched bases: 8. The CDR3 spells CASSLAGLDLVNEQFF. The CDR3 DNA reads TGTGCCAGCAGCTTGGCGGGACTAGATTTGGTCAATGAGCAGTTCTTC.

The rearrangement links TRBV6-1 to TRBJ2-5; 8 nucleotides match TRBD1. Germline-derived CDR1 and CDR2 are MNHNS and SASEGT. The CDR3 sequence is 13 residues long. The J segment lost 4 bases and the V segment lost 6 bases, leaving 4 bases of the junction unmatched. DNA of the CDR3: TGTGCCAGCAGATTGGACAGGGTAGAGACCCAGTACTTC. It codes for CASRLDRVETQYF.

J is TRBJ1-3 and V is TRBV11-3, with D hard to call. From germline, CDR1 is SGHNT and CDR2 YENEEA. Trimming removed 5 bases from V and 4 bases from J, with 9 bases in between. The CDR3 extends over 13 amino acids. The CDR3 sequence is CASSAGEGNTIYF. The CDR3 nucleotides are TGTGCCAGCAGCGCCGGGGAGGGAAACACCATATATTTT.

The CDR3: CASSQVPGTGEQFF. CDR3 nucleotide sequence: TGCGCCAGCAGCCAGGTCCCCGGCACTGGTGAGCAGTTCTTC. This rearrangement joins TRBV4-1 to TRBJ2-1; D gene ambiguous. Germline assignment: CDR1 MGHRA and CDR2 YSYEKL. V was cut by 3 bases and J by 9 bases, with 15 bases left in between. The CDR3 contains 14 residues.

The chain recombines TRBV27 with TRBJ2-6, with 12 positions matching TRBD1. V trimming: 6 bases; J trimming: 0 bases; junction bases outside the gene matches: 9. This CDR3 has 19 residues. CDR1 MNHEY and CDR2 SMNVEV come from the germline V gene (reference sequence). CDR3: CASRGGQGAFSSGANVLTF. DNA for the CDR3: TGTGCCAGCAGGGGGGGACAGGGGGCTTTCAGCTCTGGGGCCAACGTCCTGACTTTC.

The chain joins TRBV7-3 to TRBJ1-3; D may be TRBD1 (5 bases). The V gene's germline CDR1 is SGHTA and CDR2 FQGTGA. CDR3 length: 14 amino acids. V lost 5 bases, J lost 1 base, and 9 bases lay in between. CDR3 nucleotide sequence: TGTGCCAGCAGCCGATCAGGGTCTGGAAACACCATATATTTT. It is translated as CASSRSGSGNTIYF.

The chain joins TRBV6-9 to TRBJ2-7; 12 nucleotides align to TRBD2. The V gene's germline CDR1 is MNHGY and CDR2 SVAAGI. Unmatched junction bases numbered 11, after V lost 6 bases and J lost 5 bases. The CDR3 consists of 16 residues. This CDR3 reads CASSTPLAGGPDEQYF. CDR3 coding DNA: TGTGCCAGCAGCACCCCCCTAGCGGGAGGGCCGGACGAGCAGTACTTC.

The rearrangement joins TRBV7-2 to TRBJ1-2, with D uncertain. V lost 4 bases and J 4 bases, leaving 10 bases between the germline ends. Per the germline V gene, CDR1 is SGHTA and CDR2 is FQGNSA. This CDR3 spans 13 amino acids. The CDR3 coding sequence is TGTGCCAGCAGCTCACGAGGACTCTATGGCTACACCTTC. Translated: CASSSRGLYGYTF.

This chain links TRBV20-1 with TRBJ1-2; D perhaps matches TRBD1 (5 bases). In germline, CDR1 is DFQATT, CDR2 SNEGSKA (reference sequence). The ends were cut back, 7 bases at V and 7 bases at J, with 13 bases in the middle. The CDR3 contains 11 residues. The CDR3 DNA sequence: TGCAGTGTAGTCCGGGGGGGTGGCTACACCTTC. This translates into CSVVRGGGYTF.

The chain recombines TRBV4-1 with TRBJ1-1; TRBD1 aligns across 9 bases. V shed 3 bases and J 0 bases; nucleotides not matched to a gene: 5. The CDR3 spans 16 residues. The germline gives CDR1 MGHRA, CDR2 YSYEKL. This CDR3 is CASSQGQGVMNTEAFF. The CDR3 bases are TGCGCCAGCAGCCAGGGACAGGGAGTGATGAACACTGAAGCTTTCTTT.

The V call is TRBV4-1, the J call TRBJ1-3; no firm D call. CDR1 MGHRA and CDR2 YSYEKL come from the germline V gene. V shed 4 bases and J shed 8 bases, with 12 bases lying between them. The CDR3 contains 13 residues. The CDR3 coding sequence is TGCGCCAGCAGCCCGAGGGTGGGTTACACCATATATTTT. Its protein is CASSPRVGYTIYF.

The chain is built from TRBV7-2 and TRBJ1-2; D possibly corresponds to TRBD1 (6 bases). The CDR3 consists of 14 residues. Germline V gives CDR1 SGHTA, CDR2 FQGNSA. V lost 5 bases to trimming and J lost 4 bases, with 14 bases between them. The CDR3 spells CASSPRTASYGYTF. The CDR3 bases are TGTGCCAGCAGCCCCCGGACAGCTAGCTATGGCTACACCTTC. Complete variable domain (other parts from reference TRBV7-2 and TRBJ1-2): GAGVSQSPSNKVTEKGKDVELRCDPISGHTALYWYRQSLGQGLEFLIYFQGNSAPDKSGLPSDRFSAERTGGSVSTLTIQRTQQEDSAVYLCASSPRTASYGYTFGSGTRLTVV.

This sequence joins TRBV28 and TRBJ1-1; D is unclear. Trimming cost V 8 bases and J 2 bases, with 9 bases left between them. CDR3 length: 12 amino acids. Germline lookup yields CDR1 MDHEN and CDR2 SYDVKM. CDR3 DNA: TGTGCCAGCCGATACGTTAACACTGAAGCTTTCTTT. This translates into CASRYVNTEAFF.

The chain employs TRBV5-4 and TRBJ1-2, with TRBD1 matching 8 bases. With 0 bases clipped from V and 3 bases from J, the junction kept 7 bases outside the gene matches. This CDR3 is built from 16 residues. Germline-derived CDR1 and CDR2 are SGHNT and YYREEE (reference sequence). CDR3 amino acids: CASSLGGQANYYGYTF. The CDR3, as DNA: TGTGCCAGCAGCTTGGGGGGACAGGCCAACTACTATGGCTACACCTTC.